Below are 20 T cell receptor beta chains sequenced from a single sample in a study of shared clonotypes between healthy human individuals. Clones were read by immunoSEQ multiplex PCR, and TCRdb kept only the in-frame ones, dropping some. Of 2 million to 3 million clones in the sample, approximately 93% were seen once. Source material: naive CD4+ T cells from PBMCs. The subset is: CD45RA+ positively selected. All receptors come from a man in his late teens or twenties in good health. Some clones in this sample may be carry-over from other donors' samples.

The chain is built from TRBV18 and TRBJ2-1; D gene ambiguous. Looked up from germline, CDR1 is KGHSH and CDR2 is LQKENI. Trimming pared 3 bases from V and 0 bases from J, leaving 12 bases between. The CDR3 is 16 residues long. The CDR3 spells CASSPQVSSSYNEQFF. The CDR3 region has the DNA TGTGCCAGCTCACCTCAGGTTTCGAGCTCCTACAATGAGCAGTTCTTC.

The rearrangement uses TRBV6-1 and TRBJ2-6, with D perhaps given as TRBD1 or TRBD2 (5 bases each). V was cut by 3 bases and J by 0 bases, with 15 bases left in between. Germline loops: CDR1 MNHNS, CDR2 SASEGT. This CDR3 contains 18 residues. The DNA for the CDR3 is TGTGCCAGCAGTGACCCCTGGGAGAGGGGCTCTGGGGCCAACGTCCTGACTTTC. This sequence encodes CASSDPWERGSGANVLTF.

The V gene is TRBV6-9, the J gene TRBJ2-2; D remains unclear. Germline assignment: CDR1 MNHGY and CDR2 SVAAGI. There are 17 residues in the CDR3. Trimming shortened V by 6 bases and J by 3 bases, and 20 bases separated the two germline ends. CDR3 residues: CASSPSVGSSYTGELFF. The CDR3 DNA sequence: TGTGCCAGCAGCCCCTCGGTTGGCAGCTCATACACCGGGGAGCTGTTTTTT.

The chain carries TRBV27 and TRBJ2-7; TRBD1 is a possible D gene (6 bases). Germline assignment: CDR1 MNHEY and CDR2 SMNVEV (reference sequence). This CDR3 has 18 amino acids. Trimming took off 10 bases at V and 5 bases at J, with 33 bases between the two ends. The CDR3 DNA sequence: TGTGCCAACCGAACTCCCGGGACAAGGACCCTCCTTATGAACGAGCAGTACTTC. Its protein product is CANRTPGTRTLLMNEQYF.

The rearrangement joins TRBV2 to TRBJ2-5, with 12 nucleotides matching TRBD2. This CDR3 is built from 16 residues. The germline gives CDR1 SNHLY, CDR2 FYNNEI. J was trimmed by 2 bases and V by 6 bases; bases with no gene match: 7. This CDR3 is CASRRTSGTPQETQYF. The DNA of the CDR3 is TGTGCCAGCAGGAGGACTAGCGGGACTCCTCAAGAGACCCAGTACTTC.

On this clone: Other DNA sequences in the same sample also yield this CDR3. CDR3 sequence: CASSLEGFSGNTIYF. The CDR3 nucleotides are TGCGCCAGCAGCTTGGAGGGTTTCTCTGGAAACACCATATATTTT. The chain is built from TRBV5-1 and TRBJ1-3; no definite D call. The CDR3 is 15 amino acids. Trimming took off 0 bases at V and 0 bases at J, with 7 bases between the two ends. The germline CDR1 and CDR2 sequences are SGHRS and YFSETQ. Combining the CDR3 with reference TRBV5-1 and TRBJ1-3 gives the whole variable domain KAGVTQTPRYLIKTRGQQVTLSCSPISGHRSVSWYQQTPGQGLQFLFEYFSETQRNKGNFPGRFSGRQFSNSRSEMNVSTLELGDSALYLCASSLEGFSGNTIYFGEGSWLTVV.

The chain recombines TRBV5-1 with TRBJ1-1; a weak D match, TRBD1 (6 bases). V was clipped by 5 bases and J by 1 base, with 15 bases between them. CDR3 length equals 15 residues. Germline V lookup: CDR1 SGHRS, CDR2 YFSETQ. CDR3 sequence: CASSFDRPSNTEAFF. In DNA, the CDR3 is TGCGCCAGCAGTTTTGACAGGCCCTCGAACACTGAAGCTTTCTTT.

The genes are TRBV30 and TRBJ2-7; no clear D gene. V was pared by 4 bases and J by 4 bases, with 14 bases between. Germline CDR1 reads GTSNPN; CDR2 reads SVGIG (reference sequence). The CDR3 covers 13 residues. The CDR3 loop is CAWIGTPPYEQYF. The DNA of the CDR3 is TGTGCCTGGATAGGTACCCCCCCATACGAGCAGTACTTC.

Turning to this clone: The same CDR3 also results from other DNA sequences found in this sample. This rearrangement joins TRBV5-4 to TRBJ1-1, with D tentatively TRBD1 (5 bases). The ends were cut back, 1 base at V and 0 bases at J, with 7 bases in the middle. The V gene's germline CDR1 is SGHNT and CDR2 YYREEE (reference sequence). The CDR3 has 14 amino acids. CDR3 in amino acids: CASSLSGLNTEAFF. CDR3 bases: TGTGCCAGCAGCTTGTCAGGGCTGAACACTGAAGCTTTCTTT.

CDR3: CASSVGLGGGEQFF. For the CDR3, the DNA is TGTGCCAGCAGCGTAGGGCTAGGAGGGGGTGAGCAGTTCTTC. The chain joins TRBV9 to TRBJ2-1; D possibly matches TRBD1 or TRBD2 (6 bases each). Trimming left V 0 bases short and J 9 bases short, with 13 bases between. There are 14 residues in the CDR3. Germline CDR1 reads SGDLS; CDR2 reads YYNGEE.

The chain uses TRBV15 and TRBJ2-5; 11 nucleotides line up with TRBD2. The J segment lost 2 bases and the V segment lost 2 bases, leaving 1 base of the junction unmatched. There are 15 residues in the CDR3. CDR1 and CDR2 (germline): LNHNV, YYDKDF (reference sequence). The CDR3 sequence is CATSRPSGGQETQYF. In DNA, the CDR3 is TGTGCCACCAGCAGACCTAGCGGGGGGCAAGAGACCCAGTACTTC.

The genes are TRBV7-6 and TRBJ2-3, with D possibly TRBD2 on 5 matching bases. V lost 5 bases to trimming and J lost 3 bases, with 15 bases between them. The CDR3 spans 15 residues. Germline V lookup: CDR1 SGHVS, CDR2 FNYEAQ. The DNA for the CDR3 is TGTGCCAGCAGCCAAATTAGCGTGGGAACAGATACGCAGTATTTT. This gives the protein CASSQISVGTDTQYF.

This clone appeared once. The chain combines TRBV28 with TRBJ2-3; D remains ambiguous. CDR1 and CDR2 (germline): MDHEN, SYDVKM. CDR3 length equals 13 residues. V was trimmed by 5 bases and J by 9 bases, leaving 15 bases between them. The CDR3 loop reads CASSAFGPLTQYF. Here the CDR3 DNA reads TGTGCCAGCAGTGCCTTCGGACCCCTGACGCAGTATTTT.

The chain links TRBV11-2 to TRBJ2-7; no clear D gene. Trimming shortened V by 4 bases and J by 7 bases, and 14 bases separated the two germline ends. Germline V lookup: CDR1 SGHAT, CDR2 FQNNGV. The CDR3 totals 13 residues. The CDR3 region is CASSSMVGREQYF. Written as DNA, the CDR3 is TGTGCCAGCAGCTCGATGGTAGGGCGGGAGCAGTACTTC.

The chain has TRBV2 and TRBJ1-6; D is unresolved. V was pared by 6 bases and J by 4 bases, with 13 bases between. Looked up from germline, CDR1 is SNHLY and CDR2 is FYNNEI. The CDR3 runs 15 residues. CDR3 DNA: TGTGCCAGCAGGGTGCAGGAACCATATAATTCACCCCTCCACTTT. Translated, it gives CASRVQEPYNSPLHF.

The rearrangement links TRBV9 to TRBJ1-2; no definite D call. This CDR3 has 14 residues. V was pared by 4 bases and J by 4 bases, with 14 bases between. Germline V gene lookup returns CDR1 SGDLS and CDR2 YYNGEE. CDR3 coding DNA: TGTGCCAGCAGCCCCGAGCCTGGAGGCTATGGCTACACCTTC. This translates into CASSPEPGGYGYTF.

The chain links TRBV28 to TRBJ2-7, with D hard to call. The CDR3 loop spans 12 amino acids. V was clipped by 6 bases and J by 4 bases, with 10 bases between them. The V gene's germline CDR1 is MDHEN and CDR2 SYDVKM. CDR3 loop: CASRSLIYEQYF. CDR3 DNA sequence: TGTGCCAGCAGGTCTTTAATTTACGAGCAGTACTTC.

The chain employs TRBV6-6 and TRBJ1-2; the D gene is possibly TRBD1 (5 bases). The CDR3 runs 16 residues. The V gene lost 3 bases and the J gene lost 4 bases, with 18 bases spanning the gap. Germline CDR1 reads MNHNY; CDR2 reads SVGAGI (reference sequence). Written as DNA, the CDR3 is TGTGCCAGCAGTTATGCGATGGGGTCTAGGGGCTATGGCTACACCTTC. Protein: CASSYAMGSRGYGYTF.

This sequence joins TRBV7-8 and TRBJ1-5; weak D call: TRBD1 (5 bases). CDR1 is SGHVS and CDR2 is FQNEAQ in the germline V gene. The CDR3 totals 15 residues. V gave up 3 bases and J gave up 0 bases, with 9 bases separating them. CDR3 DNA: TGTGCCAGCAGCTTTAGGGGAAGTAGCAATCAGCCCCAGCATTTT. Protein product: CASSFRGSSNQPQHF.

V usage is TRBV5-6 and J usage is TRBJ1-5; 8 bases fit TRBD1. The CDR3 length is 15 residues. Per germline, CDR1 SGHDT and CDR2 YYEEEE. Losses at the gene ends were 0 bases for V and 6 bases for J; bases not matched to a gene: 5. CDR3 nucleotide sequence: TGTGCCAGCAGCTTGGGTCAGGGGGCAGGTCAGCCCCAGCATTTT. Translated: CASSLGQGAGQPQHF. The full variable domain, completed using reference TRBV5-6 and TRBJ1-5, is DAGVTQSPTHLIKTRGQQVTLRCSPKSGHDTVSWYQQALGQGPQFIFQYYEEEERQRGNFPDRFSGHQFPNYSSELNVNALLLGDSALYLCASSLGQGAGQPQHFGDGTRLSIL.